This entry lists 17 T cell receptor beta chains sequenced from one sample in a study of shared clonotypes between healthy human individuals. Terminally differentiated effector memory CD45RA+ cells were excluded by CCR7 positive selection of CD45RO-negative cells. Sequenced by immunoSEQ multiplex PCR; TCRdb stores in-frame clones only, minus some. The table lists nearly 600,000 clones, 95% of them singletons, with 0.095% to 0.12% in the top ten. Sequencing was done on a sample of naive CD8+ T cells sorted from blood. These receptors came from a woman in her 30s in good health.

This chain links TRBV29-1 with TRBJ2-3; TRBD2 matches 9 bases. In germline, CDR1 is SQVTM, CDR2 ANQGSEA. The length of the CDR3 is 18 residues. Unmatched junction bases numbered 18, after V lost 4 bases and J lost 4 bases. The chain's CDR3 is CSVALFVLGGRASDTQYF. For the CDR3, the DNA is TGCAGCGTTGCCCTTTTTGTCTTAGGCGGGAGGGCATCAGATACGCAGTATTTT.

For the CDR3, the DNA is TGTGCCAGCAGTGAAGGCCGAGGAGGCCAGACGATTTGGGAGACCCAGTACTTC. Protein sequence: CASSEGRGGQTIWETQYF. The chain is built from TRBV6-1 and TRBJ2-5; D perhaps matches TRBD2 (5 bases). The length of the CDR3 is 18 residues. V shed 1 base and J shed 5 bases, with 23 bases lying between them. CDR1 is MNHNS, CDR2 SASEGT, per germline.

The chain carries TRBV6-6 and TRBJ1-5, with a possible D match to TRBD1 (6 bases). The CDR3 contains 15 residues. The V gene lost 2 bases and the J gene lost 5 bases, with 13 bases spanning the gap. Germline lookup yields CDR1 MNHNY and CDR2 SVGAGI (reference sequence). CDR3 DNA sequence: TGTGCCAGCAGTTACAAGGGGGGTTACGATCAGCCCCAGCATTTT. Residues: CASSYKGGYDQPQHF.

CDR3 loop: CASSQWAMSEQYF. The CDR3 coding sequence is TGTGCCAGCAGCCAGTGGGCCATGAGCGAGCAGTACTTC. V is TRBV5-8 and J is TRBJ2-7, with no clear D. Trimming took 4 bases from V and 6 from J, leaving 14 bases between them. CDR1 SGHTS and CDR2 YDEGEE come from the germline V gene. The CDR3 has 13 amino acids.

V is TRBV11-2 and J is TRBJ2-1; the D gene is possibly TRBD2 (6 bases). V shed 10 bases and J shed 9 bases, with 25 bases lying between them. The CDR3 length is 15 residues. In germline, CDR1 is SGHAT, CDR2 FQNNGV. The CDR3 nucleotides are TGTGCCACAGCATCCCGGGAGTCTATGAAAAGTGAGCAGTTCTTC. It specifies CATASRESMKSEQFF. The whole variable domain, remainder taken from reference TRBV11-2 and TRBJ2-1, is EAGVAQSPRYKIIEKRQSVAFWCNPISGHATLYWYQQILGQGPKLLIQFQNNGVVDDSQLPKDRFSAERLKGVDSTLKIQPAKLEDSAVYLCATASRESMKSEQFFGPGTRLTVL.

The chain recombines TRBV7-2 with TRBJ1-4; 7 bases are shared with TRBD1. Trimming removed 3 bases from V and 1 base from J; junction bases left unmatched: 8. CDR1 SGHTA and CDR2 FQGNSA come from the germline V gene. The CDR3 is 17 amino acids. The CDR3 is CASSFGTAGVTNEKLFF. In nucleotides, the CDR3 is TGTGCCAGCAGCTTTGGGACAGCGGGCGTAACTAATGAAAAACTGTTTTTT.

This clone was counted once. This rearrangement joins TRBV5-1 to TRBJ2-7, with 13 positions matching TRBD2. CDR1 is SGHRS and CDR2 is YFSETQ in the germline V gene. Unmatched junction bases numbered 6, after V lost 4 bases and J lost 5 bases. This CDR3 has 15 residues. For the CDR3, the DNA is TGCGCCAGCAGCAGGACTAGCGGGAGAACCAACGAGCAGTACTTC. Amino acid sequence: CASSRTSGRTNEQYF.

V and J are TRBV19 and TRBJ2-1, with 8 bases fitting TRBD2. Germline CDR1 and CDR2: LNHDA and SQIVND (reference sequence). The V gene end was trimmed by 6 bases and the J gene end by 3 bases; junction bases not matched to a gene: 4. The CDR3 is 14 amino acids. CDR3 residues: CASRWAGGYNEQFF. DNA of the CDR3: TGTGCCAGTAGATGGGCGGGAGGCTACAATGAGCAGTTCTTC.

This clone was found once. The CDR3 coding sequence is TGTGCCAGCAGTTTGGACAGGGAGACCCAGTACTTC. This codes for CASSLDRETQYF. The J gene is TRBJ2-5, the V gene TRBV27; TRBD1 matches 7 bases. The germline V gene encodes CDR1 MNHEY and CDR2 SMNVEV (reference sequence). V lost 3 bases and J lost 5; bases outside the gene matches: 0. The CDR3 sequence is 12 residues long.

The chain has TRBV5-8 and TRBJ2-7; D gene unclear. V was shortened by 0 bases and J by 5 bases, with 18 bases between the two germline ends. Germline-derived CDR1 and CDR2 are SGHTS and YDEGEE. The CDR3 covers 16 residues. The CDR3 DNA sequence: TGTGCCAGCAGCTTGGAACTGCGCCAGACGGTCGACGAGCAGTACTTC. This gives the protein CASSLELRQTVDEQYF.

The chain recombines TRBV14 with TRBJ2-1; a possible D gene is TRBD2 (6 bases). Trimming took off 4 bases at V and 0 bases at J, with 10 bases between the two ends. The CDR3 is 15 amino acids. Germline V gene data show CDR1 as SGHDN and CDR2 as FVKESK. CDR3 in amino acids: CASSRRESSYNEQFF. For the CDR3, the DNA is TGTGCCAGCAGCCGCCGGGAGAGCTCCTACAATGAGCAGTTCTTC.

This clone was counted between two and nine times. The identical CDR3 is also encoded by other nucleotide sequences in the sample. This rearrangement joins TRBV7-9 to TRBJ2-7; D gene uncertain. Germline values: CDR1 SEHNR, CDR2 FQNEAQ (reference sequence). V gave up 0 bases and J gave up 0 bases, with 3 bases separating them. There are 13 residues in the CDR3. The CDR3, as DNA: TGTGCCAGCAGCTTAGCCACCTCCTACGAGCAGTACTTC. Residues: CASSLATSYEQYF. The complete variable domain, with remaining parts taken from reference TRBV7-9 and TRBJ2-7, reads DTGVSQNPRHKITKRGQNVTFRCDPISEHNRLYWYRQTLGQGPEFLTYFQNEAQLEKSRLLSDRFSAERPKGSFSTLEIQRTEQGDSAMYLCASSLATSYEQYFGPGTRLTVT.

The chain combines TRBV28 with TRBJ2-7; D is perhaps TRBD2 (6 bases). The CDR3 sequence is 13 residues long. The germline V and J ends were trimmed by 6 bases and 4 bases, with 13 bases remaining between them. Germline V lookup: CDR1 MDHEN, CDR2 SYDVKM. The CDR3 region is CASRPTGGYEQYF. In DNA, the CDR3 is TGTGCCAGCAGACCAACAGGAGGGTACGAGCAGTACTTC.

This chain joins TRBV2 and TRBJ2-7; 9 bases match TRBD2. Germline values: CDR1 SNHLY, CDR2 FYNNEI. Trimming took 4 bases from V and 5 from J; bases not matched to a gene: 9. CDR3 size: 15 residues. CDR3 nucleotides: TGTGCCAGCAGTGGCCCTAGCGGGGCCCCGGACGAGCAGTACTTC. Encoded protein: CASSGPSGAPDEQYF.

The rearrangement uses TRBV5-1 and TRBJ1-2, with TRBD1 matching 7 bases. V lost 2 bases, J lost 4 bases, and 2 bases stayed unmatched. CDR1 is SGHRS, CDR2 YFSETQ, per germline. CDR3 length equals 13 residues. The CDR3 nucleotides read TGCGCCAGCAGCTTAAACAGGGGCTATGGCTACACCTTC. Amino acid sequence: CASSLNRGYGYTF.

This clone was picked up one time. This sample also contains other DNA sequences that code for the same CDR3. V usage is TRBV28 and J usage is TRBJ1-3, with no clear D. The CDR3 sequence is 11 residues long. Between the trimmed V and J ends, which lost 6 bases and 4 bases, there was a span of 4 bases. CDR1 is MDHEN and CDR2 is SYDVKM in the germline V gene. The CDR3: CASSPGNTIYF. In DNA, the CDR3 is TGTGCCAGCAGCCCAGGAAACACCATATATTTT.

This clone was picked up one time. The gene calls are TRBV27 and TRBJ2-2; no clear D. The germline CDR1 and CDR2 sequences are MNHEY and SMNVEV (reference sequence). The CDR3 is 11 amino acids. V shed 8 bases and J shed 6 bases, with 7 bases lying between them. The CDR3 here is CASLKAGELFF. The DNA for the CDR3 is TGTGCCAGCCTCAAAGCCGGGGAGCTGTTTTTT.